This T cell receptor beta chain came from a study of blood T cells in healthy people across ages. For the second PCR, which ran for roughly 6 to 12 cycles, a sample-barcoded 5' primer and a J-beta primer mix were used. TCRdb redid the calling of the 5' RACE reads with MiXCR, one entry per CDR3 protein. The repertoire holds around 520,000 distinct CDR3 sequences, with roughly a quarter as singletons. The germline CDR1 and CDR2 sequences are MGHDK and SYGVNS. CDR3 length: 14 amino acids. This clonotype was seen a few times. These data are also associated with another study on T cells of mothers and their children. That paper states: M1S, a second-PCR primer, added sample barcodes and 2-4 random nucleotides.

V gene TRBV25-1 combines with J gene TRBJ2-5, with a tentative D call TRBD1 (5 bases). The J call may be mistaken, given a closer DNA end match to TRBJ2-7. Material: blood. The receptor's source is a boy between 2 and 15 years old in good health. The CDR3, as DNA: TGTGCCAGCGGGGCTCGACAGTTTAAGCACGAGCAGTACTTC. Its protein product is CASGARQFKHEQYF.